These 6 T cell receptor beta chains share one sample of origin, sequenced in a study of blood T cell repertoires in COVID-19. Libraries were prepared by immunoSEQ multiplex PCR; TCRdb keeps only in-frame clonotypes and omits some of them. The sample consists of 150,000 to 200,000 clones, about 83% of them appearing once. The sample consisted of peripheral blood. These receptor sequences come from a man aged 65 to 79 who had recovered from COVID-19.

This clone was seen only a few times. The rearrangement uses TRBV11-2 and TRBJ2-2; TRBD2 agrees at 8 bases. The germline V gene has CDR1 SGHAT and CDR2 FQNNGV. The CDR3 length is 16 residues. Trimming removed 3 bases from V and 6 bases from J; junction bases left unmatched: 9. This chain's CDR3 is CASSFLRGRSAGELFF. The DNA for the CDR3 is TGTGCCAGCAGCTTTTTGCGCGGGAGGTCCGCCGGGGAGCTGTTTTTT.

This sequence joins TRBV19 and TRBJ2-7; TRBD1 might be the D (7 bases). CDR1 is LNHDA, CDR2 SQIVND, per germline (reference sequence). The CDR3 loop spans 17 amino acids. Trimming took off 1 base at V and 0 bases at J, with 16 bases between the two ends. CDR3 DNA sequence: TGTGCCAGTAGTATAGCATCAGGGGGAGGAGGCTCCTACGAGCAGTACTTC. Amino acid sequence: CASSIASGGGGSYEQYF.

The V and J genes are TRBV15 and TRBJ1-3; TRBD1 aligns across 10 bases. The germline V gene encodes CDR1 LNHNV and CDR2 YYDKDF (reference sequence). The CDR3 contains 13 residues. The V segment lost 6 bases and the J segment 7 bases; nucleotides outside the gene matches: 3. CDR3 sequence: CATRGQGSNTIYF. The CDR3 bases are TGTGCCACCAGGGGACAGGGGAGTAACACCATATATTTT.

CDR3: CASSRGPRGEETQYF. The CDR3 DNA reads TGCGCCAGCAGCAGGGGACCCCGGGGGGAGGAGACCCAGTACTTC. V is TRBV5-1 and J is TRBJ2-5, with TRBD2 matching over 7 bases. The CDR3 has 15 residues. Germline CDR1 is SGHRS and CDR2 is YFSETQ. Trimming removed 4 bases from V and 5 bases from J; junction bases left unmatched: 11.

V usage is TRBV2 and J usage is TRBJ2-7, with 7 nucleotides matching TRBD1. In germline, CDR1 is SNHLY, CDR2 FYNNEI. With V trimmed by 3 bases and J by 7 bases, 6 bases remained unmatched. The length of the CDR3 is 13 residues. CDR3 sequence: CASSEQGVGEQYF. The CDR3 DNA sequence: TGTGCCAGCAGTGAGCAGGGGGTAGGGGAGCAGTACTTC.

V and J are TRBV6-5 and TRBJ2-7; tentatively, D is TRBD2 (6 bases). Germline values: CDR1 MNHEY, CDR2 SVGAGI. With 8 bases removed from V and 2 bases from J, the gap between germline ends came to 13 bases. The CDR3 spans 13 residues. The CDR3 region is CASFGGHPYEQYF. CDR3 DNA sequence: TGTGCCAGCTTTGGAGGGCACCCCTACGAGCAGTACTTC.